Below are 12 T cell receptor beta chains sequenced from a single sample in a study of cytomegalovirus exposure and HLA in healthy donors. PCR was performed using 60 Vbeta and 13 Jbeta primers. Sequencing used immunoSEQ multiplex PCR; TCRdb keeps in-frame clones, though not all of them. In the table there are some 99,000 clones, approximately 76% of which are singletons. The sequenced material came from PBMCs. The receptors were gathered from a man in his forties in good health and CMV-seronegative.

The CDR3 DNA is TGTGCCATCAGCGATACCGGGACAGGGGCTAAACGGGGGACCGGGGAGCTGTTTTTT. Translated, it gives CAISDTGTGAKRGTGELFF. The J gene is TRBJ2-2, the V gene TRBV10-3; 10 nucleotides match TRBD1. With V trimmed by 6 bases and J by 5 bases, 18 bases remained unmatched. The germline CDR1 and CDR2 sequences are ENHRY and SYGVKD. The CDR3 covers 19 residues.

The J gene is TRBJ1-2, the V gene TRBV15, with D possibly being TRBD1 (6 bases). This CDR3 is 12 amino acids long. CDR1 and CDR2 from the germline V gene are LNHNV and YYDKDF (reference sequence). The V end was cut by 0 bases, the J end by 14 bases, with 13 bases between. In DNA form, the CDR3 reads TGTGCCACCAGCAGAGAACAGGGCCGTAGTACCTTC. It is translated as CATSREQGRSTF.

A word on this clone: The conserved closing phenylalanine or tryptophan is absent in this CDR3, likely reflecting a read error. The chain combines TRBV7-2 with TRBJ1-1, with D possibly being TRBD1 (5 bases). CDR3 size: 13 residues. Deletions cut 1 base from V and 4 bases from J, with 7 bases between. Germline CDR1 is SGHTA and CDR2 is FQGNSA. The CDR3, as DNA: TGTGCCAGCAGCTTAGGGGGGGGCACTGAAGCTTTCTGT. It codes for CASSLGGGTEAFC.

V and J are TRBV6-1 and TRBJ2-1; 15 bases are shared with TRBD2. Trimming removed 1 base from V and 0 bases from J; junction bases left unmatched: 1. Germline CDR1 and CDR2: MNHNS and SASEGT. This CDR3 comprises 18 residues. CDR3 sequence (DNA): TGTGCCAGCAGTGAAGAGGGACTAGCGGGGGGCTCCTACAATGAGCAGTTCTTC. It translates to CASSEEGLAGGSYNEQFF.

In its sample, this clone was seen a few times. The gene calls are TRBV7-2 and TRBJ2-3; 11 nucleotides line up with TRBD2. CDR3 size: 19 residues. V dropped 5 bases and J dropped 0; count of bases not matched to a gene: 13. CDR1 SGHTA and CDR2 FQGNSA come from the germline V gene. CDR3 region: CASSPLGLAGGRSTDTQYF. In nucleotides, the CDR3 is TGTGCCAGCAGCCCCCTGGGCCTAGCGGGGGGACGAAGCACAGATACGCAGTATTTT.

J is TRBJ2-7 and V is TRBV4-3, with 9 bases aligning to TRBD2. Germline-derived CDR1 and CDR2 are LGHNA and YSLEER. The CDR3 length is 16 residues. V was clipped by 4 bases and J by 0 bases; unmatched bases: 7. The DNA for the CDR3 is TGCGCCAGCAGCCGATATAGCGGGGGTAGCTCCTACGAGCAGTACTTC. As protein: CASSRYSGGSSYEQYF.

The chain employs TRBV10-3 and TRBJ2-2, with D perhaps TRBD2 (6 bases). Germline V gives CDR1 ENHRY, CDR2 SYGVKD. V was trimmed by 3 bases and J by 5 bases, leaving 13 bases between them. The CDR3 length is 15 residues. The chain's CDR3 is CAISDWGEGTGELFF. CDR3 DNA: TGTGCCATCAGTGATTGGGGGGAAGGGACCGGGGAGCTGTTTTTT.

This clone has more than one count but fewer than ten. J is TRBJ1-4 and V is TRBV10-3; D ambiguous. V lost 0 bases and J 0 bases, leaving 8 bases between the germline ends. This CDR3 region has 16 residues. The germline CDR1 and CDR2 sequences are ENHRY and SYGVKD. The chain's CDR3 is CAISESRDSTNEKLFF. The CDR3 coding sequence is TGTGCCATCAGTGAGTCTCGGGATTCAACTAATGAAAAACTGTTTTTT.

This clone occurred once. The V call is TRBV7-2, the J call TRBJ1-6; no definite D call. There are 15 residues in the CDR3. Deletions cut 1 base from V and 8 bases from J, with 12 bases between. CDR1 SGHTA and CDR2 FQGNSA come from the germline V gene. The CDR3 here is CASSLGVRQDSPLHF. The CDR3 DNA reads as TGTGCCAGCAGCTTAGGGGTCCGCCAGGATTCACCCCTCCACTTT.

A note on this clone: The sample carries other DNA sequences with the same CDR3. The chain is built from TRBV15 and TRBJ1-3; weak D call: TRBD1 (5 bases). CDR3 length: 15 amino acids. Trimming pared 0 bases from V and 1 base from J, leaving 7 bases between. The germline gives CDR1 LNHNV, CDR2 YYDKDF (reference sequence). The CDR3 DNA reads as TGTGCCACCAGCAGAGATAGGGGTTCTGGAAACACCATATATTTT. It is translated as CATSRDRGSGNTIYF.

Here the CDR3 DNA reads TGTGCCAGCAGTTCCCCGAGGAGGGGTGACGGGAATGAGCAGTTCTTC. Protein: CASSSPRRGDGNEQFF. The rearrangement joins TRBV6-5 to TRBJ2-1, with a tentative D call TRBD2 (6 bases). The CDR3 has 16 amino acids. V was clipped by 4 bases and J by 7 bases, with 20 bases between them. Germline V gene data show CDR1 as MNHEY and CDR2 as SVGAGI.

The rearrangement joins TRBV5-1 to TRBJ2-5; tentative D call: TRBD1 (6 bases). The end of the DNA is better explained by TRBJ2-7, so the J call may be wrong. This CDR3 has 13 residues. CDR1 and CDR2 from the germline V gene are SGHRS and YFSETQ. The CDR3 loop reads CASRRTESYEQYF. CDR3 nucleotide sequence: TGCGCCAGCAGACGGACAGAATCCTACGAGCAGTACTTC.